This T cell receptor beta chain was obtained from a study of siplizumab effects on memory and regulatory T cells. Trimming cost V 5 bases and J 3 bases; bases outside gene matches: 7. The length of the CDR3 is 15 residues. Looked up from germline, CDR1 is MDHEN and CDR2 is SYDVKM. Using immunoSEQ multiplex PCR, the repertoire was profiled, and TCRdb retains in-frame clones only, with some absent. In the table there are 80,000 to 130,000 clones, 75% to 95% of which are singletons. Sequenced material: CD4+ T cells sorted from blood. The chain uses TRBV28 and TRBJ2-7, with TRBD2 identical over 10 bases. This TCR derives from a human donor in good health. Some clones in this sample may be carry-over from other donors' samples. Written as DNA, the CDR3 is TGTGCCAGCAGTACAGCACTAGCGGGATACTACGAGCAGTACTTC. Translating it yields CASSTALAGYYEQYF.